The 3 T cell receptor beta chains listed next were all sequenced from one sample in a study of T cells after yellow fever vaccination. One entry per CDR3 protein results from TCRdb running MiXCR on the 5' RACE reads. The table shows approximately 550,000 distinct CDR3 sequences, with 15% to 20% occurring only once. Sequencing used PBMCs, obtained 15 days after the yellow fever booster vaccination. Receptor source: a man aged 25 to 40 who received the YFV17D yellow fever vaccine.

This clonotype was seen a few times. CDR3 bases: TGTGCCAGCAGCCGGGACAGGGTTGGCACAGATACGCAGTATTTT. It encodes CASSRDRVGTDTQYF. This rearrangement joins TRBV7-2 to TRBJ2-3, with 9 bases aligning to TRBD1. Germline loops: CDR1 SGHTA, CDR2 FQGNSA. The CDR3 has 15 amino acids. After removal of 5 bases from V and 1 base from J, the junction contained 4 bases not matched to a gene.

This clonotype was picked up many times. The gene calls are TRBV29-1 and TRBJ1-1; D remains ambiguous. This CDR3 contains 13 residues. The V and J ends lost 7 bases and 1 base respectively, with 13 bases between them. CDR1 and CDR2 from the germline V gene are SQVTM and ANQGSEA. CDR3 nucleotide sequence: TGCAGCGCCCTTGCCCCTCCGAACACTGAAGCTTTCTTT. This sequence encodes CSALAPPNTEAFF.

V gene TRBV7-2 combines with J gene TRBJ1-4, with D uncertain. The V gene's germline CDR1 is SGHTA and CDR2 FQGNSA. This CDR3 is 14 amino acids long. V was shortened by 5 bases and J by 6 bases, with 13 bases between the two germline ends. CDR3 residues: CASSEEVADEKLFF. The CDR3 DNA sequence: TGTGCCAGCAGCGAGGAGGTCGCTGATGAAAAACTGTTTTTT. Looking up the rest from reference TRBV7-2 and TRBJ1-4 gives the full variable domain: GAGVSQSPSNKVTEKGKDVELRCDPISGHTALYWYRQSLGQGLEFLIYFQGNSAPDKSGLPSDRFSAERTGGSVSTLTIQRTQQEDSAVYLCASSEEVADEKLFFGSGTQLSVL.